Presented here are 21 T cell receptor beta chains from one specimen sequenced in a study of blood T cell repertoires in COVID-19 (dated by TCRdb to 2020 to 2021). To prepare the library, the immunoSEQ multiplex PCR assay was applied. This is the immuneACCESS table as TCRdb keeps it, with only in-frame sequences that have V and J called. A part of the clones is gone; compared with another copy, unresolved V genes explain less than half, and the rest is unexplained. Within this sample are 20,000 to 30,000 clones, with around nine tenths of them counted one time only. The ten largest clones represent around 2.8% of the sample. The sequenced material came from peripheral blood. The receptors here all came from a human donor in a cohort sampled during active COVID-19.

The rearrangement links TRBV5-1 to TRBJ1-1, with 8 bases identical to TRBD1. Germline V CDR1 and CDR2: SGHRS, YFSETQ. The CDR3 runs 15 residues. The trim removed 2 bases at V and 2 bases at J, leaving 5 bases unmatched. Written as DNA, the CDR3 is TGCGCCAGCAGCTTATCGACAGGGGTAAACACTGAAGCTTTCTTT. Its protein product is CASSLSTGVNTEAFF.

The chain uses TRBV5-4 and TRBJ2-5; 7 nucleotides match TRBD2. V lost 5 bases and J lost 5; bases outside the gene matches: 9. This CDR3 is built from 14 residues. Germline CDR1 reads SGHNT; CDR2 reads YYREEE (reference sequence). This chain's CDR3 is CASSSIREGETQYF. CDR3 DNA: TGTGCCAGCAGTTCCATCAGGGAGGGGGAGACCCAGTACTTC.

The CDR3: CASSQVRLAGFAGELFF. For the CDR3, the DNA is TGTGCCAGCAGCCAAGTACGGCTAGCGGGGTTTGCCGGGGAGCTGTTTTTT. This rearrangement joins TRBV3-1 (or the pseudogene TRBV3-2) to TRBJ2-2; 9 bases align to TRBD2. Germline V lookup: CDR1 LGHDT, CDR2 YNNKEL (reference sequence). The CDR3 spans 17 residues. The ends lost 1 base at V and 6 bases at J; junction bases unmatched: 9.

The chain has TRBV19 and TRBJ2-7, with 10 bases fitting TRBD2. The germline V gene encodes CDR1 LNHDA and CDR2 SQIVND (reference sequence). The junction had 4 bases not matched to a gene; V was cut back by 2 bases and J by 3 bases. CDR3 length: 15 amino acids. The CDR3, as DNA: TGTGCCAGTAGTATAAGGTCTAGCGGGAGCTACGAGCAGTACTTC. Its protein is CASSIRSSGSYEQYF.

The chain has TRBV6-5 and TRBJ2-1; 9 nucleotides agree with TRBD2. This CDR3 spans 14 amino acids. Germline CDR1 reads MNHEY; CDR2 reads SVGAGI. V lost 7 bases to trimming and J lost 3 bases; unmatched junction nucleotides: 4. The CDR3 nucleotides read TGTGCCAGCAAAGAGCGGGGGGACTACAATGAGCAGTTCTTC. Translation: CASKERGDYNEQFF.

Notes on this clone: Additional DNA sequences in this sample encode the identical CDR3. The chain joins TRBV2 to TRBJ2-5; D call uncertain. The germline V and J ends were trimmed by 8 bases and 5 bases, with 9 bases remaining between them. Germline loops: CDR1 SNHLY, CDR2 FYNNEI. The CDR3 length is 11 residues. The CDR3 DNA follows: TGTGCCAGCTCTGTACGGGAGACCCAGTACTTC. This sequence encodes CASSVRETQYF.

The CDR3 region is CASRGLAGYQETQYF. The CDR3 nucleotides read TGTGCCAGCAGGGGACTAGCGGGATACCAAGAGACCCAGTACTTC. V usage is TRBV2 and J usage is TRBJ2-5, with 13 bases matching TRBD2. CDR1 is SNHLY, CDR2 FYNNEI, per germline. This CDR3 is built from 15 residues. V shed 6 bases, J shed 0 bases, and the junction held 1 base outside the gene matches.

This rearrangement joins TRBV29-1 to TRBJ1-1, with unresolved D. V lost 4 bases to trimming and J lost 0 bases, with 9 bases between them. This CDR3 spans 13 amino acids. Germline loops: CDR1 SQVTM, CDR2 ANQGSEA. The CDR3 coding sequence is TGCAGCGTTGGGCGGAACATGAACACTGAAGCTTTCTTT. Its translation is CSVGRNMNTEAFF. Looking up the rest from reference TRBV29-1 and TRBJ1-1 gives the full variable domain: SAVISQKPSRDICQRGTSLTIQCQVDSQVTMMFWYRQQPGQSLTLIATANQGSEATYESGFVIDKFPISRPNLTFSTLTVSNMSPEDSSIYLCSVGRNMNTEAFFGQGTRLTVV.

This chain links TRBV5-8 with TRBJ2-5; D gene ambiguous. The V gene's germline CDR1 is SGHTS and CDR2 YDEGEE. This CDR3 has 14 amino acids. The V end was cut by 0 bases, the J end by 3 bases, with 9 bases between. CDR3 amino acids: CASSLELSEETQYF. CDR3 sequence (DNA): TGTGCCAGCAGCTTGGAACTCAGCGAAGAGACCCAGTACTTC.

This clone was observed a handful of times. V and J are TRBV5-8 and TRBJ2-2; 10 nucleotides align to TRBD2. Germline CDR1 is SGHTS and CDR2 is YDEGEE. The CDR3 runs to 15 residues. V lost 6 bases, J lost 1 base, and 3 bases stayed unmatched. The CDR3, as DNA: TGTGCCAGCAAGCGGGAGGGCTTGAACACCGGGGAGCTGTTTTTT. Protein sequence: CASKREGLNTGELFF.

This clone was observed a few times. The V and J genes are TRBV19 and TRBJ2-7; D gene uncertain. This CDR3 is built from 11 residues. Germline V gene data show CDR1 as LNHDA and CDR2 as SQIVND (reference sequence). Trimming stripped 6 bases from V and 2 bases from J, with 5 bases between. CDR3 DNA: TGTGCCAGTAGCGACACCTACGAGCAGTACTTC. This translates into CASSDTYEQYF.

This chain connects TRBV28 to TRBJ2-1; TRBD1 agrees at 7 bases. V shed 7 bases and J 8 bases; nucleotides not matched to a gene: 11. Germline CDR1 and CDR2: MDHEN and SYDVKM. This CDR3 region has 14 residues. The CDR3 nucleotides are TGTGCCAGCACGCTCCGGGACAGAGGTCATGAGCAGTTCTTC. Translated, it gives CASTLRDRGHEQFF.

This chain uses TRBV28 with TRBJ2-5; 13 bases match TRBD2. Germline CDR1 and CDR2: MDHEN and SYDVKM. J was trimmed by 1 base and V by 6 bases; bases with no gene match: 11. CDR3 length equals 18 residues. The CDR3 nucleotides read TGTGCCAGCAGCTCGGCCCTGGGACTAGCGGGAATCCAAGAGACCCAGTACTTC. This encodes CASSSALGLAGIQETQYF.

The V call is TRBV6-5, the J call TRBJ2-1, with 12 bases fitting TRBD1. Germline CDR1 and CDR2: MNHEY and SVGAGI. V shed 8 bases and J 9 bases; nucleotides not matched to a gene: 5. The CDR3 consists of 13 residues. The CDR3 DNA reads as TGTGCCAGCGCGGGACAGGGGGCCAGTGAGCAGTTCTTC. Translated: CASAGQGASEQFF.

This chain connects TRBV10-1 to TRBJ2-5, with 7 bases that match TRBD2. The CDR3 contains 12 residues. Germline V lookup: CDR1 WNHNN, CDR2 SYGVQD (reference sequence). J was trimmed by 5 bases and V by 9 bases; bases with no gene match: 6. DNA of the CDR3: TGCGCCAGTTCCCCGGGGGGTGAGACCCAGTACTTC. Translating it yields CASSPGGETQYF.

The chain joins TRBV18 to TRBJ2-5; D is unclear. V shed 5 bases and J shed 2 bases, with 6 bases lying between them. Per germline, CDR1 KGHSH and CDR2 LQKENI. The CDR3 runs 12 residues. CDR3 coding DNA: TGTGCCAGCTCATCGCGACAAGAGACCCAGTACTTC. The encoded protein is CASSSRQETQYF.

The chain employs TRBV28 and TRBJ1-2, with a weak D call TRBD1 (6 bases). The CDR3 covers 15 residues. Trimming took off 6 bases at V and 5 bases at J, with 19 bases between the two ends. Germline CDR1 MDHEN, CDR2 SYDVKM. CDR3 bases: TGTGCCAGCAGGGAAACGAACAGGGTTGGGTATGGCTACACCTTC. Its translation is CASRETNRVGYGYTF.

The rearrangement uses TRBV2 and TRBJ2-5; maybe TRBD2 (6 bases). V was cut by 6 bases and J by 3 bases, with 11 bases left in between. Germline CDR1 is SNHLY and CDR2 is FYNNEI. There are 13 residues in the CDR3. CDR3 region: CASRSGPEETQYF. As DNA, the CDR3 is TGTGCCAGCAGGAGCGGGCCCGAAGAGACCCAGTACTTC.

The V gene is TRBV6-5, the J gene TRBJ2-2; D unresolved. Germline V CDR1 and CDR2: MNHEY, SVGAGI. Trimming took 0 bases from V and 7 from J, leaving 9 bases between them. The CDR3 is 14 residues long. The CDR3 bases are TGTGCCAGCAGTTACTCGGCAGGTGACGGGGAGCTGTTTTTT. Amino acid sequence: CASSYSAGDGELFF.

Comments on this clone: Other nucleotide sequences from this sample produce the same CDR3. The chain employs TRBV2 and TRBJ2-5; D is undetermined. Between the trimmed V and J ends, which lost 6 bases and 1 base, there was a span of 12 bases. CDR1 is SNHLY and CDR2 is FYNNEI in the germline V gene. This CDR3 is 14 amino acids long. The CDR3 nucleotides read TGTGCCAGCAGCGCGGTTGTACCCCAAGAGACCCAGTACTTC. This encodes CASSAVVPQETQYF.

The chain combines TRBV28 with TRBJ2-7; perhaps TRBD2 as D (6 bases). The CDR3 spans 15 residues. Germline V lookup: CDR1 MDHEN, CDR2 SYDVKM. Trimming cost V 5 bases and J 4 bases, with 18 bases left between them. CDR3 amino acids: CASSKPAGDSYEQYF. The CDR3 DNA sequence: TGTGCCAGCAGTAAGCCAGCGGGTGATAGTTACGAGCAGTACTTC.